Listed here are 25 T cell receptor beta chains from one sample, sequenced in a study of blood T cell repertoires in COVID-19. Here immunoSEQ multiplex PCR was the method, and the copy in TCRdb shows in-frame clones only, minus some. Among 230,000 or so clones, roughly four fifths were seen once, and the ten largest hold roughly 3.1%. The sequencing sample was made of PBMCs or T cells enriched from blood (not recorded which). The receptor set was obtained from a man aged 50-60 years who had recovered from COVID-19.

The chain links TRBV4-1 to TRBJ1-6, with D uncertain. Trimming stripped 3 bases from V and 14 bases from J, with 14 bases between. This CDR3 comprises 13 residues. CDR1 and CDR2 from the germline V gene are MGHRA and YSYEKL. The CDR3 here is CASSQPTRESLHF. The CDR3 bases are TGCGCCAGCAGCCAGCCGACACGTGAATCCCTCCACTTT.

V is TRBV15 and J is TRBJ1-6; a weak D match, TRBD1 (6 bases). This CDR3 contains 15 residues. Trimming removed 1 base from V and 12 bases from J, with 16 bases in between. Germline V gene lookup returns CDR1 LNHNV and CDR2 YYDKDF (reference sequence). The CDR3: CATSRGQEPIQPLHF. DNA for the CDR3: TGTGCCACCAGCAGAGGACAGGAGCCAATTCAACCCCTCCACTTT.

The chain has TRBV28 and TRBJ1-2; 9 bases match TRBD1. The CDR3 runs to 14 residues. Germline V lookup: CDR1 MDHEN, CDR2 SYDVKM. After removal of 6 bases from V and 4 bases from J, the junction contained 6 bases not matched to a gene. The DNA of the CDR3 is TGTGCCAGCAGCCGGGACAGGGCTAGCTATGGCTACACCTTC. Translated: CASSRDRASYGYTF.

The V and J genes are TRBV6-5 and TRBJ2-3; TRBD1 matches 10 bases. Per the germline V gene, CDR1 is MNHEY and CDR2 is SVGAGI. This CDR3 comprises 14 residues. J was trimmed by 3 bases and V by 5 bases; bases with no gene match: 2. CDR3 residues: CASSPDRGTDTQYF. The CDR3 DNA reads TGTGCCAGCAGTCCGGACAGGGGGACAGATACGCAGTATTTT.

The CDR3 coding sequence is TGTGCCAGCAGCTTAAGCCCGACAGGGGGAAACACCATATATTTT. It encodes CASSLSPTGGNTIYF. V and J are TRBV7-3 and TRBJ1-3; TRBD1 aligns across 7 bases. The CDR3 contains 15 residues. V shed 1 base and J 4 bases; nucleotides not matched to a gene: 4. CDR1 is SGHTA and CDR2 is FQGTGA in the germline V gene.

The rearrangement links TRBV9 to TRBJ1-1, with TRBD1 matching 10 bases. There are 16 residues in the CDR3. Per the germline V gene, CDR1 is SGDLS and CDR2 is YYNGEE. Trimming cost V 4 bases and J 2 bases; bases outside gene matches: 8. Written as DNA, the CDR3 is TGTGCCAGCAGCCCCCCCGGGACAGGGGTTAACACTGAAGCTTTCTTT. Amino acids: CASSPPGTGVNTEAFF.

This clone was picked up one time. V usage is TRBV6-5 and J usage is TRBJ2-6; D may be TRBD1 (5 bases). This CDR3 is built from 16 residues. Germline V CDR1 and CDR2: MNHEY, SVGAGI. Trimming took 2 bases from V and 1 from J, leaving 9 bases between them. DNA of the CDR3: TGTGCCAGCAGTTACGGTCCAGGGTCTGGGGCCAACGTCCTGACTTTC. As protein: CASSYGPGSGANVLTF.

The chain is built from TRBV5-1 and TRBJ2-1, with 7 bases that match TRBD2. The CDR3 is 13 residues long. Trimming cost V 5 bases and J 9 bases; bases outside gene matches: 8. Germline V gene data show CDR1 as SGHRS and CDR2 as YFSETQ. CDR3 region: CASSRGGEGEQFF. CDR3 nucleotides: TGCGCCAGCAGTCGGGGCGGGGAGGGTGAGCAGTTCTTC.

The rearrangement joins TRBV11-2 to TRBJ2-4; D is possibly TRBD1 (6 bases). The V gene lost 7 bases and the J gene lost 0 bases, with 10 bases spanning the gap. CDR1 and CDR2 (germline): SGHAT, FQNNGV. The CDR3 loop spans 14 amino acids. The CDR3 loop is CASTGQLAKNIQYF. The CDR3 nucleotides are TGTGCCAGCACCGGACAGCTAGCCAAAAACATTCAGTACTTC. Looking up the rest from reference TRBV11-2 and TRBJ2-4 gives the full variable domain: EAGVAQSPRYKIIEKRQSVAFWCNPISGHATLYWYQQILGQGPKLLIQFQNNGVVDDSQLPKDRFSAERLKGVDSTLKIQPAKLEDSAVYLCASTGQLAKNIQYFGAGTRLSVL.

The V and J genes are TRBV7-2 and TRBJ2-7, with TRBD1 identical over 8 bases. This CDR3 comprises 17 residues. J lost 6 bases, V lost 2 bases, and 15 bases had no gene match. CDR1 is SGHTA and CDR2 is FQGNSA in the germline V gene. Here the CDR3 DNA reads TGTGCCAGCAGCTTAAGGGACAGGACCCTTAGGGGGGTCGAGCAGTACTTC. It specifies CASSLRDRTLRGVEQYF. Combining the CDR3 with reference TRBV7-2 and TRBJ2-7 gives the whole variable domain GAGVSQSPSNKVTEKGKDVELRCDPISGHTALYWYRQSLGQGLEFLIYFQGNSAPDKSGLPSDRFSAERTGGSVSTLTIQRTQQEDSAVYLCASSLRDRTLRGVEQYFGPGTRLTVT.

This sequence joins TRBV5-8 and TRBJ1-1, with D perhaps TRBD1 (5 bases). Germline lookup yields CDR1 SGHTS and CDR2 YDEGEE. The CDR3 length is 17 residues. Trimming left V 6 bases short and J 0 bases short, with 21 bases between. The CDR3 nucleotides are TGTGCCAGCACCTTCTCCGACAGCCTCCTTCTGAACACTGAAGCTTTCTTT. It is translated as CASTFSDSLLLNTEAFF.

The chain joins TRBV2 to TRBJ2-2; D remains unclear. Per the germline V gene, CDR1 is SNHLY and CDR2 is FYNNEI. CDR3 length: 15 residues. Trimming pared 4 bases from V and 2 bases from J, leaving 11 bases between. This CDR3 is CASSVSTGNTGELFF. The CDR3 coding sequence is TGTGCCAGCAGTGTTTCGACTGGAAACACCGGGGAGCTGTTTTTT.

The rearrangement uses TRBV5-6 and TRBJ2-7; 9 bases line up with TRBD1. CDR1 is SGHDT, CDR2 YYEEEE, per germline. The V and J ends lost 2 bases and 2 bases, in that order; junction bases with no gene match: 2. The CDR3 is 14 residues long. This CDR3 reads CASSFWDRAYEQYF. The CDR3 DNA is TGTGCCAGCAGCTTTTGGGACAGGGCCTACGAGCAGTACTTC.

This chain connects TRBV10-3 to TRBJ2-7; 8 positions agree with TRBD2. CDR3 length: 15 residues. Per germline, CDR1 ENHRY and CDR2 SYGVKD. Losses at the gene ends were 2 bases for V and 2 bases for J; bases not matched to a gene: 5. The DNA of the CDR3 is TGTGCCATCAGTGAGGGCATAGCGGGGACCTACGAGCAGTACTTC. Its protein is CAISEGIAGTYEQYF.

The CDR3 DNA is TGTGCCAGCAGCTTACGAGCGGGCCTCTATGGCTACACCTTC. This gives the protein CASSLRAGLYGYTF. The rearrangement joins TRBV7-9 to TRBJ1-2, with D unclear. From germline, CDR1 is SEHNR and CDR2 FQNEAQ (reference sequence). This CDR3 is 14 amino acids long. V was pared by 2 bases and J by 4 bases, with 11 bases between.

V is TRBV7-9 and J is TRBJ2-5, with 9 nucleotides matching TRBD2. The CDR3 sequence is 14 residues long. Looked up from germline, CDR1 is SEHNR and CDR2 is FQNEAQ (reference sequence). V shed 5 bases, J shed 5 bases, and the junction held 6 bases outside the gene matches. CDR3 amino acids: CASSPLAGAETQYF. In nucleotides, the CDR3 is TGTGCCAGCAGCCCCTTAGCGGGAGCGGAGACCCAGTACTTC.

The chain carries TRBV7-2 and TRBJ2-3, with 10 nucleotides matching TRBD2. The CDR3 contains 14 residues. CDR1 and CDR2 from the germline V gene are SGHTA and FQGNSA. V lost 1 base to trimming and J lost 8 bases; unmatched junction nucleotides: 3. This CDR3 is CASSLGLAGGTQYF. The CDR3, as DNA: TGTGCCAGCAGCTTAGGTTTAGCGGGGGGTACGCAGTATTTT.

V gene TRBV28 combines with J gene TRBJ2-7; possibly TRBD2 for D (6 bases). This CDR3 has 14 amino acids. Per germline, CDR1 MDHEN and CDR2 SYDVKM. Deletions cut 5 bases from V and 2 bases from J, with 13 bases between. The CDR3 nucleotides read TGTGCCAGCAGTAAGGCTAGCGAAGCCTACGAGCAGTACTTC. Encoded protein: CASSKASEAYEQYF.

The V gene is TRBV5-4, the J gene TRBJ2-7, with TRBD1 as a possible D gene (6 bases). The CDR3 is 14 amino acids. Trimming cost V 4 bases and J 2 bases, with 13 bases left between them. Germline V gene data show CDR1 as SGHNT and CDR2 as YYREEE (reference sequence). The CDR3 coding sequence is TGTGCCAGCAGCCACCTACAGGGCCCCTACGAGCAGTACTTC. Protein sequence: CASSHLQGPYEQYF.

V gene TRBV5-8 combines with J gene TRBJ1-1; maybe TRBD1 (6 bases). Germline lookup yields CDR1 SGHTS and CDR2 YDEGEE. The germline V and J ends were trimmed by 4 bases and 11 bases, with 15 bases remaining between them. The CDR3 sequence is 12 residues long. The CDR3 DNA is TGTGCCAGCAGCCTACAAGGGGGTCCGGCTTTCTTT. Translating gives CASSLQGGPAFF.

A single count supports this clone. This chain connects TRBV6-5 to TRBJ1-3, with D possibly being TRBD1 (5 bases). The CDR3 has 16 amino acids. The germline gives CDR1 MNHEY, CDR2 SVGAGI. V was trimmed by 0 bases and J by 0 bases, leaving 9 bases between them. In DNA, the CDR3 is TGTGCCAGCAGTTACTCAGGGGCCTTCTCTGGAAACACCATATATTTT. This gives the protein CASSYSGAFSGNTIYF.

The chain is built from TRBV7-2 and TRBJ2-7; 10 nucleotides line up with TRBD2. Germline V CDR1 and CDR2: SGHTA, FQGNSA. The CDR3 length is 18 residues. Trimming cost V 5 bases and J 4 bases; bases outside gene matches: 17. CDR3 sequence (DNA): TGTGCCAGCAGCCGCCAGACTAGCGGGCCCAGGGAAAGGTACGAGCAGTACTTC. It specifies CASSRQTSGPRERYEQYF.

The rearrangement links TRBV7-9 to TRBJ2-1; 9 bases are shared with TRBD2. CDR3 length: 13 residues. Germline assignment: CDR1 SEHNR and CDR2 FQNEAQ (reference sequence). V dropped 5 bases and J dropped 12; count of bases not matched to a gene: 8. CDR3 residues: CASSLSGGSRQFF. Written as DNA, the CDR3 is TGTGCCAGCAGCCTTAGCGGGGGTTCTCGGCAGTTCTTC.

The chain is built from TRBV7-9 and TRBJ2-1, with D tentatively TRBD1 (5 bases). Germline-derived CDR1 and CDR2 are SEHNR and FQNEAQ (reference sequence). Trimming took 6 bases from V and 6 from J, leaving 12 bases between them. The CDR3 covers 13 residues. The CDR3 loop reads CASRQENTNEQFF. The CDR3 DNA follows: TGTGCCAGCAGACAGGAGAACACCAATGAGCAGTTCTTC.

V is TRBV5-1 and J is TRBJ2-1; 10 bases map to TRBD2. CDR1 is SGHRS and CDR2 is YFSETQ in the germline V gene. The ends lost 3 bases at V and 7 bases at J; junction bases unmatched: 10. CDR3 length: 16 residues. For the CDR3, the DNA is TGCGCCAGCAGCTCCTATTCTAGCGGGAGTAGTAATGAGCAGTTCTTC. Protein sequence: CASSSYSSGSSNEQFF.